The 6 T cell receptor beta chains below all came from one sample that was sequenced in a study of metastatic and nonmetastatic thyroid tumors. TCRdb re-called the PCR reads via MiXCR. This sample has about 70,000 clones, with 18% found just once. Every patient was untreated before thyroid surgery. Source material: blood. These receptors were collected from a female donor with papillary thyroid cancer or a benign thyroid nodule (not recorded which). Some clones in this sample may be carry-over from other donors' samples.

This clone was recorded at least ten times. CDR3 protein: CATSWGRETQYF. CDR3 coding DNA: TGTGCCACCAGCTGGGGTCGGGAGACCCAGTACTTC. V and J are TRBV15 and TRBJ2-5, with D unclear. The germline V and J ends were trimmed by 5 bases and 5 bases, with 9 bases remaining between them. From germline, CDR1 is LNHNV and CDR2 YYDKDF (reference sequence). The CDR3 extends over 12 amino acids.

This sequence joins TRBV11-1 and TRBJ1-1, with TRBD1 matching 9 bases. With V trimmed by 5 bases and J by 1 base, 11 bases remained unmatched. The CDR3 extends over 17 amino acids. Looked up from germline, CDR1 is SGHAT and CDR2 is FQDESV (reference sequence). As DNA, the CDR3 is TGTGCCAGCAGCCCCGTAGGGGGACAGGGAGGGAACACTGAAGCTTTCTTT. Its protein product is CASSPVGGQGGNTEAFF.

This clone has ten or more counts. CDR3 DNA: TGCAGTGCTTCTGTTAGGATATTCGGCAATGAGCAGTTCTTC. Translation: CSASVRIFGNEQFF. The chain has TRBV20-1 and TRBJ2-1; the D is unclear. Germline V CDR1 and CDR2: DFQATT, SNEGSKA (reference sequence). CDR3 length: 14 residues. Trimming left V 5 bases short and J 6 bases short, with 17 bases between.

Remarks on this clone: At one boundary the junction diverges from the germline segment, which might be a read error. The chain employs TRBV6-6 and TRBJ1-1, with D unclear. CDR3 length: 15 residues. Germline-derived CDR1 and CDR2 are MNHNY and SVGAGI (reference sequence). For the CDR3, the DNA is TGTGCCATCAGTTACCCCGGACTGGAAAACACTGAAGCTTTCTTT. Its translation: CAISYPGLENTEAFF.

V and J are TRBV5-4 and TRBJ2-7; D gene unclear. Germline V CDR1 and CDR2: SGHNT, YYREEE (reference sequence). The CDR3 length is 14 residues. V was clipped by 6 bases and J by 7 bases, with 20 bases between them. The CDR3 nucleotides read TGTGCCAGCACCCATCAACCCGACGACGTAGAGCAGTACTTC. It translates to CASTHQPDDVEQYF.

Ten or more counts support this clone. The chain is built from TRBV6-1 and TRBJ2-1; no clear D. CDR3 length equals 15 residues. Germline V gene sequence: CDR1 MNHNS, CDR2 SASEGT. Trimming removed 6 bases from V and 1 base from J, with 13 bases in between. CDR3 in DNA: TGTGCCAGCAGCGCGGAGAGATATTCCTACAATGAGCAGTTCTTC. Protein sequence: CASSAERYSYNEQFF.